A selection of T cell receptor beta chains follows, all from one sample in a study of T cell changes during pregnancy in multiple sclerosis. The protocol was immunoSEQ multiplex PCR, while the TCRdb copy is restricted to in-frame clones and leaves out a portion. The table has some 95,000 clones, about 92% seen once. The specimen was peripheral blood, collected in the first trimester of pregnancy. The receptors come from a female donor with multiple sclerosis, enrolled in a pregnancy study. The CDR3 runs from the conserved cysteine through the conserved F or W. The D gene is left open where the match is weak. Where a row states a size, it is once, few, many or the class of an expanded clone; other rows omit it.

v_call,d_call,j_call,clone_size,cdr3_aa,cdr3_nt
TRBV5-6,NA,TRBJ2-1,once,CASSPPRGLDSYNEQFF,TGTGCCAGCAGCCCCCCAAGGGGCCTAGACTCCTACAATGAGCAGTTCTTC
TRBV9,TRBD2,TRBJ2-1,NA,CASSVELAGPNEQFF,TGTGCCAGCAGCGTAGAACTAGCGGGGCCTAATGAGCAGTTCTTC
TRBV28,NA,TRBJ2-3,NA,CASSLTGSTDTQYF,TGTGCCAGCAGTTTAACAGGGAGCACAGATACGCAGTATTTT
TRBV19,NA,TRBJ1-1,NA,CASSVTPQGYTEAFF,TGTGCCAGTAGTGTTACACCACAGGGATACACTGAAGCTTTCTTT
TRBV29-1,TRBD2,TRBJ2-1,NA,CSAHTGRAFNEQFF,TGCAGCGCCCATACCGGGAGGGCCTTCAATGAGCAGTTCTTC
TRBV2,TRBD2,TRBJ2-1,NA,CASKAGAYNEQFF,TGTGCCAGCAAGGCGGGAGCCTACAATGAGCAGTTCTTC
TRBV4-1,NA,TRBJ1-4,NA,CASSQDLGRQTTNEKLFF,TGCGCCAGCAGCCAAGATCTGGGTAGACAGACAACTAATGAAAAACTGTTTTTT
TRBV9,NA,TRBJ2-2,NA,CASSVTDSNTGELFF,TGTGCCAGCAGCGTAACAGATTCGAACACCGGGGAGCTGTTTTTT
TRBV27,NA,TRBJ2-1,NA,CASSFLGASSYNEQFF,TGTGCCAGCAGCTTCCTGGGGGCGAGCTCCTACAATGAGCAGTTCTTC
TRBV10-3,NA,TRBJ2-3,NA,CAISTTGFADTQYF,TGTGCCATCAGTACGACAGGATTCGCAGATACGCAGTATTTT
TRBV5-5,NA,TRBJ2-7,NA,CASSSLSSANYEQYF,TGTGCCAGCAGCTCCCTCTCTAGCGCAAACTACGAGCAGTACTTC
TRBV7-9,TRBD2,TRBJ2-1,once,CASSSSGASYNEQFF,TGTGCCAGCAGCTCCAGCGGGGCCTCCTACAATGAGCAGTTCTTC
TRBV10-3,NA,TRBJ2-5,NA,CAISQSAGETQYF,TGTGCCATCAGCCAATCCGCGGGGGAGACCCAGTACTTC
TRBV6-1,TRBD1,TRBJ2-5,NA,CASSEAGGQETQYF,TGTGCCAGCAGTGAGGCAGGGGGTCAAGAGACCCAGTACTTC
TRBV7-9,TRBD1,TRBJ1-1,few,CASSPITGQMNTEAFF,TGTGCCAGCAGTCCAATTACGGGACAGATGAACACTGAAGCTTTCTTT
TRBV4-1,TRBD2,TRBJ2-3,NA,CASSQLAGSHSTDTQYF,TGCGCCAGCAGCCAACTAGCGGGAAGTCATAGCACAGATACGCAGTATTTT
TRBV6-5,TRBD1,TRBJ2-7,once,CASSMGQARSYEQYF,TGTGCCAGCAGCATGGGACAGGCGCGATCCTACGAGCAGTACTTC
TRBV11-2,NA,TRBJ1-2,NA,CASSSGFGVGYTF,TGTGCCAGCAGCTCAGGGTTTGGAGTAGGCTACACCTTC
TRBV21-1,NA,TRBJ2-1,NA,CASSLGRLMEHNEQFF,TGTGCCAGCAGTTTGGGGCGTCTGATGGAACACAATGAGCAGTTCTTC
TRBV4-3,NA,TRBJ1-1,NA,CASSRALNTEAFF,TGCGCCAGCAGCCGGGCACTGAACACTGAAGCTTTCTTT
TRBV11-2,NA,TRBJ2-3,NA,CASSPPPARGTDTQYF,TGTGCCAGCAGCCCCCCACCCGCTAGAGGCACAGATACGCAGTATTTT
TRBV5-6,TRBD2,TRBJ2-1,NA,CASSQTSGRHLSYNEQFF,TGTGCCAGCAGCCAGACTAGCGGGAGGCATTTGTCCTACAATGAGCAGTTCTTC
TRBV5-4,NA,TRBJ2-2,NA,CASSTSGELFF,TGTGCCAGCAGCACCAGCGGGGAGCTGTTTTTT
TRBV15,NA,TRBJ1-2,NA,CATSTQGRDGYTF,TGTGCCACCAGCACACAGGGTCGGGATGGCTACACCTTC
TRBV7-6,NA,TRBJ1-4,NA,CASSLTGREVPAMRISSEKLFF,TGTGCCAGCAGCTTAACAGGGCGTGAAGTCCCTGCTATGAGAATAAGCTCGGAAAAACTGTTTTTT
TRBV16,TRBD1,TRBJ2-7,NA,CASSLRQGHYEQYF,TGTGCCAGCAGCCTCCGACAGGGGCACTACGAGCAGTACTTC
TRBV6-1,NA,TRBJ2-1,NA,CASSEGHLVVYGQFF,TGTGCCAGCAGTGAGGGACACCTAGTAGTCTATGGGCAGTTCTTC
TRBV10-3,TRBD2,TRBJ2-7,NA,CASLAGGPGEQYF,TGTGCCAGCCTAGCGGGAGGCCCGGGGGAGCAGTACTTC
TRBV15,TRBD1,TRBJ1-2,NA,CATSRDPTGADGYTF,TGTGCCACCAGCAGAGACCCGACAGGGGCGGATGGCTACACCTTC
TRBV7-2,NA,TRBJ2-2,NA,CASSLASGNTGELFF,TGTGCCAGCAGCTTAGCATCAGGGAACACCGGGGAGCTGTTTTTT
TRBV28,TRBD1,TRBJ1-1,NA,CASIRDRVNTEAFF,TGTGCCAGCATAAGGGACAGGGTGAACACTGAAGCTTTCTTT
TRBV5-1,TRBD1,TRBJ2-7,NA,CASSLRQGREQYF,TGCGCCAGCAGCTTAAGACAGGGTCGGGAGCAGTACTTC
TRBV25-1,NA,TRBJ2-7,NA,CASSNSYEQYF,TGTGCCAGCAGCAACAGCTACGAGCAGTACTTC